This T cell receptor (beta chain) was sequenced for a study of shared clonotypes between healthy human individuals. Overall study results and limits: The donor pool, a small one, limited the genetic and exposure-history diversity represented.

Only in-frame clones appear in the TCRdb table, and some are missing; sequencing was by immunoSEQ multiplex PCR. The data contain about 480,000 clones, over 75% of them singletons. In regard to this clone: Its cognate antigen is unknown.

The source of this sequence is a woman aged 40 to 50 in good health. Some clones in this sample may be carry-over from other donors' samples. Source material: PBMCs.

The CDR3 region has the DNA TGCAGCGCATTGGGGCGGGACAGGGGTTGTGAGGGCAATCAGCCCCAGCATTTT. Translating gives CSALGRDRGCEGNQPQHF. This chain joins TRBV29-1 and TRBJ1-5; 10 bases align to TRBD1. The CDR3 has 18 residues. Trimming at V came to 7 bases and at J to 2 bases, leaving 17 bases not matched to a gene. Germline V gives CDR1 SQVTM, CDR2 ANQGSEA.